These 10 T cell receptor beta chains were all obtained from the same sample, sequenced in a study of T-cell memory formation after mild COVID-19. TCRdb fed the 5' RACE reads into MiXCR, producing one record per CDR3 protein. The sample holds hundreds of thousands of distinct CDR3 sequences, more than 20% seen once. What was sequenced was PBMCs or a T cell subset sorted from them (not recorded which). Receptors originate from an adult woman who had mild COVID-19 (a few samples of this study predate the infection). Cell type and time point are not known.

The chain has TRBV5-1 and TRBJ2-7; 7 nucleotides match TRBD1. CDR3 length equals 15 residues. The V gene end was trimmed by 4 bases and the J gene end by 0 bases; junction bases not matched to a gene: 7. Germline values: CDR1 SGHRS, CDR2 YFSETQ. Here the CDR3 DNA reads TGCGCCAGCAGCCAACAGGGGATTAACTCCTACGAGCAGTACTTC. Amino acids: CASSQQGINSYEQYF.

The sample holds a few counts of this clonotype. The chain carries TRBV4-3 and TRBJ1-2, with 7 bases aligning to TRBD1. V shed 1 base and J 7 bases; nucleotides not matched to a gene: 9. The CDR3 runs 15 residues. Germline V gene lookup returns CDR1 LGHNA and CDR2 YSLEER. CDR3 loop: CASSQGQGVSGGYTF. As DNA, the CDR3 is TGCGCCAGCAGCCAAGGACAGGGAGTTTCTGGTGGCTACACCTTC.

This clonotype showed up just a few times. The J gene is TRBJ2-7, the V gene TRBV7-9; TRBD2 matches at 8 bases. Trimming at V came to 7 bases and at J to 2 bases, leaving 7 bases not matched to a gene. The CDR3 runs 14 residues. Germline V gene lookup returns CDR1 SEHNR and CDR2 FQNEAQ (reference sequence). The CDR3 sequence: CASIPGGSPYEQYF. CDR3 nucleotides: TGTGCCAGCATCCCGGGAGGGTCTCCCTACGAGCAGTACTTC.

The chain has TRBV24-1 and TRBJ2-7, with 9 bases fitting TRBD1. CDR3 length: 15 residues. The germline CDR1 and CDR2 sequences are KGHDR and SFDVKD. Trimming cost V 4 bases and J 3 bases; bases outside gene matches: 6. This CDR3 is CATSEAGTGFYEQYF. DNA of the CDR3: TGTGCCACCAGTGAGGCCGGGACAGGGTTCTACGAGCAGTACTTC.

The chain combines TRBV3-1 with TRBJ2-7; D is perhaps TRBD2 (5 bases). Germline assignment: CDR1 LGHDT and CDR2 YNNKEL (reference sequence). The CDR3 spans 12 residues. V lost 4 bases and J lost 5, with 9 bases in between. The CDR3 DNA reads as TGTGCCAGCAGCCGAGGGTCCCACGAGCAGTACTTC. Translating it yields CASSRGSHEQYF.

In its sample, this clonotype was seen a few times. The V call is TRBV6-5, the J call TRBJ2-3; tentatively, D is TRBD2 (5 bases). Germline-derived CDR1 and CDR2 are MNHEY and SVGAGI. This CDR3 contains 11 residues. Trimming shortened V by 10 bases and J by 7 bases, and 12 bases separated the two germline ends. This chain's CDR3 is CAIQSGYTQYF. The CDR3 region has the DNA TGTGCCATCCAATCGGGGTATACGCAGTATTTT.

This clonotype was observed a handful of times. V and J are TRBV10-2 and TRBJ2-1; perhaps TRBD2 as D (5 bases). With 3 bases removed from V and 2 bases from J, the gap between germline ends came to 8 bases. CDR3 length: 14 residues. Germline CDR1 and CDR2: WSHSY and SAAADI. CDR3 residues: CASSEPGTYNEQFF. CDR3 coding DNA: TGCGCCAGCAGTGAACCGGGGACCTACAATGAGCAGTTCTTC.

This clonotype came up a few times. The DNA for the CDR3 is TGTGCCAGCAGTTTATTAGCGGGGGGCCGATACGAGCAGTACTTC. This gives the protein CASSLLAGGRYEQYF. The chain has TRBV27 and TRBJ2-7; TRBD2 agrees at 10 bases. CDR3 size: 15 residues. CDR1 and CDR2 (germline): MNHEY, SMNVEV (reference sequence). With 1 base clipped from V and 4 bases from J, the junction kept 4 bases outside the gene matches.

The V gene is TRBV20-1, the J gene TRBJ2-3; D is unresolved. V was trimmed by 1 base and J by 3 bases, leaving 8 bases between them. The germline CDR1 and CDR2 sequences are DFQATT and SNEGSKA (reference sequence). The CDR3 has 13 amino acids. CDR3 residues: CSARGAGTDTQYF. The CDR3 DNA reads TGCAGTGCTAGAGGTGCAGGTACAGATACGCAGTATTTT.

The chain links TRBV7-3 to TRBJ2-1; possibly TRBD2 for D (6 bases). V was shortened by 6 bases and J by 7 bases, with 16 bases between the two germline ends. This CDR3 is built from 14 residues. Germline values: CDR1 SGHTA, CDR2 FQGTGA. The CDR3 spells CASRSGGVTNEQFF. Written as DNA, the CDR3 is TGTGCCAGCAGGTCAGGCGGGGTTACGAATGAGCAGTTCTTC.